This T cell receptor (beta chain) was captured by sequencing in a study of vaccination and CD4 T cells after COVID-19. Study results and limitations: Median SARS-CoV-2-reactive clonotypes rose from about 20 to 38, not significantly.

Trimming removed 6 bases from V and 4 bases from J, with 9 bases in between. Per germline, CDR1 MNHEY and CDR2 SVGEGT. This CDR3 contains 13 residues. The treatment: roughly ten-day PBMC culture with coronavirus spike peptide pools or control peptides (ViraFEST assay). Investigators isolated CD4+ T cells by negative selection after 10 days of culture. Sequencing of DNA taken from cultured CD4+ T cells relied on the Oncomine TCR Beta short-read assay. From the PCR reads, TCRdb called clonotypes with MiXCR, one entry per CDR3 protein. The sample yields under 20,000 distinct CDR3 sequences, approximately 50% seen once. About this clonotype itself: The antigen is unknown.

The source is a human donor who had recovered from COVID-19. Sequencing was done on a sample of CD4+ T cells from blood, cultured in vitro. V usage is TRBV6-2 or TRBV6-3 and J usage is TRBJ2-2, with a weak D call TRBD2 (5 bases). The CDR3 DNA is TGTGCCAGCAGGAGGGTAATCACCGGGGAGCTGTTTTTT. Its translation is CASRRVITGELFF.